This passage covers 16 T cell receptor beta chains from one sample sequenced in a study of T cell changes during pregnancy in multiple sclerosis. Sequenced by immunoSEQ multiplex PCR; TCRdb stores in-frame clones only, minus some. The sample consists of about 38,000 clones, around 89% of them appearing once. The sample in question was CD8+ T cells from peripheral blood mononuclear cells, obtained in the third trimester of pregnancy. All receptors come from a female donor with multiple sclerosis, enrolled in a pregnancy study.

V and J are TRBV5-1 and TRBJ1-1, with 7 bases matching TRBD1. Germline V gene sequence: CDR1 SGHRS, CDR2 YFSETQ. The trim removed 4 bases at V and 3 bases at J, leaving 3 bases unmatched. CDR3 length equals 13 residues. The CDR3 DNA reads TGCGCCAGCAGCCCAACAGGGGACACTGAAGCTTTCTTT. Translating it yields CASSPTGDTEAFF.

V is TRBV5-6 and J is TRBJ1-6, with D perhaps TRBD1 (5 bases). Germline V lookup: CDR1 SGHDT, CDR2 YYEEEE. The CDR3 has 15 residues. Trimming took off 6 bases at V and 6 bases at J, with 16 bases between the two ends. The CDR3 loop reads CASIPWGDSNSPLHF. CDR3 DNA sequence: TGTGCCAGCATCCCATGGGGGGACTCTAATTCACCCCTCCACTTT. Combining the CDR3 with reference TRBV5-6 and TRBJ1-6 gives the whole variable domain DAGVTQSPTHLIKTRGQQVTLRCSPKSGHDTVSWYQQALGQGPQFIFQYYEEEERQRGNFPDRFSGHQFPNYSSELNVNALLLGDSALYLCASIPWGDSNSPLHFGNGTRLTVT.

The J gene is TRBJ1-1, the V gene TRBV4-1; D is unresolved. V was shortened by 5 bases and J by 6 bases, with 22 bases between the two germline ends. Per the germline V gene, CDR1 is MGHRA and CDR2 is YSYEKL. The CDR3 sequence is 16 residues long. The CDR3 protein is CASSLTQAQSVPEAFF. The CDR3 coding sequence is TGCGCCAGCAGCTTAACTCAAGCGCAGAGTGTCCCTGAAGCTTTCTTT.

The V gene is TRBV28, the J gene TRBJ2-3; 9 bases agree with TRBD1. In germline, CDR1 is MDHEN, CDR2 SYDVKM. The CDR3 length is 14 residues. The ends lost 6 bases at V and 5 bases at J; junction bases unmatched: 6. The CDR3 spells CASSSGQGRDTQYF. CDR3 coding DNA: TGTGCCAGCAGCTCGGGACAGGGTAGAGATACGCAGTATTTT.

For the CDR3, the DNA is TGTGCCAGCAGCGTAGGAAGCGGGGGAGTACACAATGAGCAGTTCTTC. This encodes CASSVGSGGVHNEQFF. This sequence joins TRBV9 and TRBJ2-1, with 8 bases matching TRBD2. V shed 0 bases, J shed 5 bases, and the junction held 7 bases outside the gene matches. The CDR3 is made up of 16 amino acids. Germline V CDR1 and CDR2: SGDLS, YYNGEE.

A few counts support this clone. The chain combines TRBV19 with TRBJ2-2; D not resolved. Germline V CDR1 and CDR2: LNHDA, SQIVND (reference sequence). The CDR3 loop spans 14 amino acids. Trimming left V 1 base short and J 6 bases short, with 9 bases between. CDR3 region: CASSIVGSPGELFF. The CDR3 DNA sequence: TGTGCCAGTAGTATAGTTGGCAGTCCCGGGGAGCTGTTTTTT.

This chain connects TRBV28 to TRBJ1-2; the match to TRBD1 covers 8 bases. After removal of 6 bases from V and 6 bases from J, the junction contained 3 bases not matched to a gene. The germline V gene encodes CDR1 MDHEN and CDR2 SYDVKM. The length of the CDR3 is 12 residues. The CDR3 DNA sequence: TGTGCCAGCAGACCAGGGGGCCATGGCTACACCTTC. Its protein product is CASRPGGHGYTF.

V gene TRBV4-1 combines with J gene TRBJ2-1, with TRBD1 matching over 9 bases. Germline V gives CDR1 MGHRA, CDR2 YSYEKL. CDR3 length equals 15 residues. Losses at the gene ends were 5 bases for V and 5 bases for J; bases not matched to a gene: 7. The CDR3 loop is CASSYAGTGHNEQFF. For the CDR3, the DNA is TGCGCCAGCAGCTACGCCGGGACAGGGCACAATGAGCAGTTCTTC.

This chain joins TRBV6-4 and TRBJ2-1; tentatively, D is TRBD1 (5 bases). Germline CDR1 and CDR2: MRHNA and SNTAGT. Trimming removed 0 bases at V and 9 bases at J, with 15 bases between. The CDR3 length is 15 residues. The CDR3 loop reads CASSDSKSGASEQFF. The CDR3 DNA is TGTGCCAGCAGTGACTCGAAGTCTGGGGCTAGTGAGCAGTTCTTC.

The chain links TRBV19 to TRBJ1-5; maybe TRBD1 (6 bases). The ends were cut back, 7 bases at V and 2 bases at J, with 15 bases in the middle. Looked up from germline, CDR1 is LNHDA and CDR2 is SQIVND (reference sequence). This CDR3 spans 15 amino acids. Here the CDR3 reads CASKTGQWGNQPQHF. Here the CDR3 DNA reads TGTGCCAGTAAGACCGGACAGTGGGGCAATCAGCCCCAGCATTTT. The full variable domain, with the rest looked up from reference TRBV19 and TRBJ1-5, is DGGITQSPKYLFRKEGQNVTLSCEQNLNHDAMYWYRQDPGQGLRLIYYSQIVNDFQKGDIAEGYSVSREKKESFPLTVTSAQKNPTAFYLCASKTGQWGNQPQHFGDGTRLSIL.

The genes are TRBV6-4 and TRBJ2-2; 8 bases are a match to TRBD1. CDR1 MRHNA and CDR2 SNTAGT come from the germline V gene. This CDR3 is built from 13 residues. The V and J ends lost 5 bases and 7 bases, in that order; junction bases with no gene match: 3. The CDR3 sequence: CASSQGAVGELFF. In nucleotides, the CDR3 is TGTGCCAGCAGTCAGGGGGCAGTCGGGGAGCTGTTTTTT.

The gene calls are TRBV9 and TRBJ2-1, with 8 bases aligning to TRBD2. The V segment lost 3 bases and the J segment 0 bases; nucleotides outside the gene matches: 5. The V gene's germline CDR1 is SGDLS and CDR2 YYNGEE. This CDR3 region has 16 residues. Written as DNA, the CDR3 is TGTGCCAGCAGCGGGGGACTAGGAGGCTCCTACAATGAGCAGTTCTTC. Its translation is CASSGGLGGSYNEQFF.

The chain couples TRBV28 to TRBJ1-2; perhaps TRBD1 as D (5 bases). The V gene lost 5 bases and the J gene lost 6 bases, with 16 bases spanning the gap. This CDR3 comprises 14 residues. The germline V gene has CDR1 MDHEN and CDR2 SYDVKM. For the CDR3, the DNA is TGTGCCAGCAGTCCTCCCAGGGTATCGGATGGCTACACCTTC. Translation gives CASSPPRVSDGYTF.

The CDR3 DNA follows: TGTGCCAGCAGTCCACAGGTAGTCGTTACCGGGGAGCTGTTTTTT. Translating gives CASSPQVVVTGELFF. This chain connects TRBV2 to TRBJ2-2; D possibly corresponds to TRBD1 (5 bases). The CDR3 length is 15 residues. Germline lookup yields CDR1 SNHLY and CDR2 FYNNEI. Between the trimmed V and J ends, which lost 5 bases and 5 bases, there was a span of 15 bases.

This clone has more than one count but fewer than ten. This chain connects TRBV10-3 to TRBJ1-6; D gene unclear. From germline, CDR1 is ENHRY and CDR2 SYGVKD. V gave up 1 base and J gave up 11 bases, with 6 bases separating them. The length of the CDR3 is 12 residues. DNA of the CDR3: TGTGCCATCAGTGAGTGGTCTACACCCCTCCACTTT. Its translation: CAISEWSTPLHF.

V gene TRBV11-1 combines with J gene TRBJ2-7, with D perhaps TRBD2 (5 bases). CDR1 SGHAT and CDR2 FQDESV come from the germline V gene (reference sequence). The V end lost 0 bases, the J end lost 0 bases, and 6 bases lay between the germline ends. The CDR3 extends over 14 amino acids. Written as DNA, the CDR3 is TGTGCCAGCAGCTTAGCGGGGAGCTCCTACGAGCAGTACTTC. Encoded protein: CASSLAGSSYEQYF.